This T cell receptor (beta chain) was recorded in a study of PD-1 blockade in classical Hodgkin lymphoma. Relapse after autologous stem cell transplantation occurred in every patient, and brentuximab vedotin exposure varied. Between the trimmed V and J ends, which lost 0 bases and 4 bases, there was a span of 9 bases. CDR3 length: 14 amino acids. CDR1 SGHRS and CDR2 YFSETQ come from the germline V gene. Only in-frame clones appear in the TCRdb table, and some are missing; sequencing was by immunoSEQ multiplex PCR. The table records more than 30,000 clones, roughly four fifths of them present only once.

The sample consisted of peripheral blood mononuclear cells (PBMCs), taken at baseline. This chain connects TRBV5-1 to TRBJ2-3; the D is unclear. This clonotype originated in a human donor with classical Hodgkin lymphoma. As DNA, the CDR3 is TGCGCCAGCAGCTTGGAAAAAGTGGCAGATACGCAGTATTTT. It translates to CASSLEKVADTQYF.